The 32 T cell receptor beta chains reported below all come from one sample, sequenced in a study of PD-1 blockade in classical Hodgkin lymphoma. Only in-frame clones appear in the TCRdb table, and some are missing; sequencing was by immunoSEQ multiplex PCR. The sample comprises about 94,000 clones, 85% to 95% of which are singletons, and roughly 2.1% rests with the top ten. Time point in this sample: cycle 4 day 1 (C4D1), after more than 5 weeks of nivolumab. Brentuximab vedotin exposure varied among the patients, all of whom had relapsed after autologous stem cell transplantation. Sequencing used peripheral blood mononuclear cells (PBMCs), obtained before the fourth cycle of nivolumab. These receptors all stem from a human donor with classical Hodgkin lymphoma.

The V call is TRBV19, the J call TRBJ1-1, with D tentatively TRBD1 (5 bases). The CDR3 loop spans 14 amino acids. In germline, CDR1 is LNHDA, CDR2 SQIVND (reference sequence). Trimming shortened V by 6 bases and J by 0 bases, and 11 bases separated the two germline ends. The chain's CDR3 is CASRKTALNTEAFF. DNA of the CDR3: TGTGCCAGTAGGAAGACAGCCCTGAACACTGAAGCTTTCTTT.

V gene TRBV5-5 combines with J gene TRBJ1-1; TRBD1 agrees at 9 bases. The CDR3 loop spans 16 amino acids. The germline gives CDR1 SGHKS, CDR2 YYEKEE (reference sequence). With V trimmed by 1 base and J by 4 bases, 8 bases remained unmatched. CDR3 residues: CASSLKLGQGLTEAFF. Here the CDR3 DNA reads TGTGCCAGCAGCTTGAAATTGGGACAGGGCCTCACTGAAGCTTTCTTT. Combining the CDR3 with reference TRBV5-5 and TRBJ1-1 gives the whole variable domain DAGVTQSPTHLIKTRGQQVTLRCSPISGHKSVSWYQQVLGQGPQFIFQYYEKEERGRGNFPDRFSARQFPNYSSELNVNALLLGDSALYLCASSLKLGQGLTEAFFGQGTRLTVV.

The chain couples TRBV5-1 to TRBJ2-1, with 7 bases lining up with TRBD1. Germline trimming cut 4 bases from V and 5 bases from J; bases unmatched to any gene: 9. The germline CDR1 and CDR2 sequences are SGHRS and YFSETQ. The CDR3 is made up of 15 amino acids. In DNA form, the CDR3 reads TGCGCCAGCAGCGGTCCGACAGGGATCCACAATGAGCAGTTCTTC. Amino acid sequence: CASSGPTGIHNEQFF.

V is TRBV6-5 and J is TRBJ2-2, with D unresolved. V lost 2 bases, J lost 1 base, and 5 bases lay in between. CDR3 size: 14 residues. Germline V gene lookup returns CDR1 MNHEY and CDR2 SVGAGI. The CDR3 bases are TGTGCCAGCAGTTACAAGCGGAACACCGGGGAGCTGTTTTTT. Its translation: CASSYKRNTGELFF.

This rearrangement joins TRBV6-5 to TRBJ2-7, with TRBD2 as a possible D gene (5 bases). The CDR3 is made up of 14 amino acids. Germline V gene lookup returns CDR1 MNHEY and CDR2 SVGAGI. Trimming removed 2 bases at V and 7 bases at J, with 15 bases between. CDR3 amino acids: CASSYTGLALEQYF. CDR3 sequence (DNA): TGTGCCAGCAGTTACACTGGGCTAGCCTTAGAGCAGTACTTC.

There are a few counts of this clone. V is TRBV6-5 and J is TRBJ2-7; the D is unclear. The CDR3 covers 13 residues. Germline loops: CDR1 MNHEY, CDR2 SVGAGI. V was trimmed by 3 bases and J by 1 base, leaving 7 bases between them. For the CDR3, the DNA is TGTGCCAGCAGTTATACACCTTCCTACGAGCAGTACTTC. Translated: CASSYTPSYEQYF.

The J gene is TRBJ2-2, the V gene TRBV19, with 9 nucleotides matching TRBD1. The CDR3 loop spans 15 amino acids. The trim removed 6 bases at V and 7 bases at J, leaving 9 bases unmatched. Germline assignment: CDR1 LNHDA and CDR2 SQIVND (reference sequence). The CDR3 region is CASRHPGQGVGELFF. The CDR3 bases are TGTGCCAGTAGACATCCGGGACAGGGTGTCGGGGAGCTGTTTTTT.

This sequence joins TRBV10-3 and TRBJ1-2; TRBD1 agrees at 8 bases. The CDR3 contains 15 residues. The V and J ends lost 7 bases and 4 bases, in that order; junction bases with no gene match: 11. CDR1 and CDR2 (germline): ENHRY, SYGVKD. In DNA, the CDR3 is TGTGCCATCAACGACAGGGGAGGGCAAATCTATGGCTACACCTTC. Translation gives CAINDRGGQIYGYTF.

This clone was counted a single time. This chain joins TRBV27 and TRBJ2-1; a possible D gene is TRBD2 (6 bases). Germline CDR1 and CDR2: MNHEY and SMNVEV (reference sequence). CDR3 length: 16 residues. Trimming removed 11 bases from V and 4 bases from J, with 24 bases in between. The CDR3 region has the DNA TGTGCCTCCATACCGGGCGGGATCGGCCCGTACAATGAGCAGTTCTTC. Translated: CASIPGGIGPYNEQFF.

V is TRBV19 and J is TRBJ2-7; 12 nucleotides match TRBD1. CDR3 length: 16 amino acids. V shed 2 bases and J 5 bases; nucleotides not matched to a gene: 7. The germline CDR1 and CDR2 sequences are LNHDA and SQIVND (reference sequence). The CDR3: CASSIRGGQGADEQYF. CDR3 nucleotide sequence: TGTGCCAGTAGTATAAGAGGGGGACAGGGGGCCGACGAGCAGTACTTC. The complete variable domain, with remaining parts taken from reference TRBV19 and TRBJ2-7, reads DGGITQSPKYLFRKEGQNVTLSCEQNLNHDAMYWYRQDPGQGLRLIYYSQIVNDFQKGDIAEGYSVSREKKESFPLTVTSAQKNPTAFYLCASSIRGGQGADEQYFGPGTRLTVT.

This chain joins TRBV10-3 and TRBJ1-5; D not certain. This CDR3 has 15 amino acids. V shed 4 bases and J shed 2 bases, with 12 bases lying between them. Germline CDR1 ENHRY, CDR2 SYGVKD. The CDR3 here is CAISADFDGNQPQHF. CDR3 in DNA: TGTGCCATCAGTGCTGACTTTGACGGCAATCAGCCCCAGCATTTT.

A remark on this clone: Distinct nucleotide sequences in the sample also encode this CDR3. The V and J genes are TRBV30 and TRBJ1-2; 7 nucleotides align to TRBD1. Trimming took 1 base from V and 8 from J; bases not matched to a gene: 7. The CDR3 has 13 amino acids. Looked up from germline, CDR1 is GTSNPN and CDR2 is SVGIG (reference sequence). CDR3 residues: CAWSGRGRGGYTF. The CDR3, as DNA: TGTGCCTGGAGTGGGAGGGGGCGGGGGGGCTACACCTTC.

The V gene is TRBV19, the J gene TRBJ2-7; D might be TRBD1 (6 bases). The germline gives CDR1 LNHDA, CDR2 SQIVND (reference sequence). The length of the CDR3 is 12 residues. V gave up 6 bases and J gave up 3 bases, with 9 bases separating them. The CDR3 protein is CASRGTLYEQYF. The CDR3 region has the DNA TGTGCCAGTAGGGGGACACTCTACGAGCAGTACTTC.

The J gene is TRBJ2-2, the V gene TRBV28; D not resolved. The V end was cut by 7 bases, the J end by 6 bases, with 9 bases between. CDR3 length equals 12 residues. CDR1 is MDHEN and CDR2 is SYDVKM in the germline V gene. CDR3 coding DNA: TGTGCCAGCACCACTCTACCCGGGGAGCTGTTTTTT. Encoded protein: CASTTLPGELFF.

The chain links TRBV28 to TRBJ1-5, with no clear D. Trimming cost V 6 bases and J 4 bases, with 7 bases left between them. The CDR3 spans 12 residues. CDR1 and CDR2 from the germline V gene are MDHEN and SYDVKM. CDR3 amino acids: CASRELNQPQHF. The CDR3 DNA reads as TGTGCCAGCAGGGAGCTGAATCAGCCCCAGCATTTT.

This sequence joins TRBV28 and TRBJ1-3; possibly TRBD1 for D (6 bases). The CDR3 runs 13 residues. The V end lost 8 bases, the J end lost 7 bases, and 15 bases lay between the germline ends. Germline V gene data show CDR1 as MDHEN and CDR2 as SYDVKM. The CDR3 sequence: CASLAGASNTIYF. The CDR3 DNA follows: TGTGCCAGCCTTGCGGGGGCAAGCAACACCATATATTTT.

The rearrangement uses TRBV29-1 and TRBJ2-3; D is uncertain. The length of the CDR3 is 12 residues. CDR1 and CDR2 from the germline V gene are SQVTM and ANQGSEA. V gave up 7 bases and J gave up 2 bases, with 10 bases separating them. CDR3 in DNA: TGCAGCGCCTCCACGGACACAGATACGCAGTATTTT. Translated, it gives CSASTDTDTQYF.

This rearrangement joins TRBV7-2 to TRBJ1-4; D unresolved. Germline V gene sequence: CDR1 SGHTA, CDR2 FQGNSA. Trimming cost V 8 bases and J 5 bases, with 12 bases left between them. This CDR3 has 13 amino acids. The CDR3 reads CASLGEANEKLFF. The CDR3 DNA sequence: TGTGCCAGCCTCGGGGAGGCGAATGAAAAACTGTTTTTT.

The chain recombines TRBV7-9 with TRBJ2-2; no clear D gene. The V gene lost 8 bases and the J gene lost 7 bases, with 11 bases spanning the gap. This CDR3 is built from 12 residues. CDR1 and CDR2 (germline): SEHNR, FQNEAQ (reference sequence). CDR3 in DNA: TGTGCCAGCGCCCGGCCATTCGGGGAGCTGTTTTTT. Protein sequence: CASARPFGELFF.

The J gene is TRBJ1-1, the V gene TRBV10-1, with D unclear. Between the trimmed V and J ends, which lost 4 bases and 1 base, there was a span of 7 bases. CDR1 is WNHNN, CDR2 SYGVQD, per germline (reference sequence). The CDR3 is made up of 13 amino acids. Here the CDR3 DNA reads TGCGCCAGCAGTGGCCCCAAGAACACTGAAGCTTTCTTT. This gives the protein CASSGPKNTEAFF.

This clone was observed once. The rearrangement links TRBV21-1 to TRBJ1-5. TRBV21-1 is shown as a pseudogene. This CDR3 spans 16 amino acids. In nucleotides, the CDR3 is TGTGCCAGCAGCTGTACGAATATACGGAGGAGTCAGCCCCAGCATTTT. This gives the protein CASSCTNIRRSQPQHF.

The V call is TRBV5-1, the J call TRBJ2-1, with D tentatively TRBD2 (6 bases). V lost 8 bases to trimming and J lost 10 bases, with 16 bases between them. The CDR3 length is 12 residues. Germline V gene lookup returns CDR1 SGHRS and CDR2 YFSETQ. The CDR3 loop reads CASRDSAGEQFF. CDR3 bases: TGCGCCAGTAGGGACTCCGCGGGGGAGCAGTTCTTC.

The J gene is TRBJ2-7, the V gene TRBV5-1, with TRBD1 matching over 10 bases. The CDR3 runs to 15 residues. The germline V gene encodes CDR1 SGHRS and CDR2 YFSETQ. V was clipped by 1 base and J by 4 bases; unmatched bases: 5. The CDR3 loop reads CASSLTGTGVYEQYF. The CDR3 DNA is TGCGCCAGCAGCTTGACCGGGACAGGGGTATACGAGCAGTACTTC.

The CDR3 DNA reads TGTGCCAGCAGCTTCTCGGTGGATAGCGGGAGGGAGACCCAGTACTTC. Translated: CASSFSVDSGRETQYF. This rearrangement joins TRBV11-2 to TRBJ2-5, with 10 positions matching TRBD2. This CDR3 has 16 residues. V lost 3 bases to trimming and J lost 5 bases; unmatched junction nucleotides: 9. Germline-derived CDR1 and CDR2 are SGHAT and FQNNGV. The variable domain in full, with the rest retrieved from reference TRBV11-2 and TRBJ2-5, is EAGVAQSPRYKIIEKRQSVAFWCNPISGHATLYWYQQILGQGPKLLIQFQNNGVVDDSQLPKDRFSAERLKGVDSTLKIQPAKLEDSAVYLCASSFSVDSGRETQYFGPGTRLLVL.

This rearrangement joins TRBV7-2 to TRBJ1-2; D ambiguous. Trimming took 2 bases from V and 3 from J, leaving 19 bases between them. The CDR3 has 17 residues. Germline V CDR1 and CDR2: SGHTA, FQGNSA. CDR3 amino acids: CASSLSGSYAGDYGYTF. The CDR3 DNA sequence: TGTGCCAGCAGCTTAAGTGGGTCCTATGCAGGCGACTATGGCTACACCTTC.

This clone was seen once. The genes are TRBV7-9 and TRBJ1-2; perhaps TRBD1 as D (6 bases). V was shortened by 11 bases and J by 8 bases, with 24 bases between the two germline ends. The CDR3 is made up of 14 amino acids. Germline V gene lookup returns CDR1 SEHNR and CDR2 FQNEAQ (reference sequence). In DNA, the CDR3 is TGTGCCGTATTAAGGGCAGGGGACGTCTGGGGCTACACCTTC. This codes for CAVLRAGDVWGYTF.

The chain uses TRBV5-1 and TRBJ2-7; 8 positions agree with TRBD1. V trimming: 3 bases; J trimming: 7 bases; junction bases outside the gene matches: 15. Germline V gives CDR1 SGHRS, CDR2 YFSETQ. The CDR3 sequence is 16 residues long. The CDR3 protein is CASSSRRGQGAREQYF. Written as DNA, the CDR3 is TGCGCCAGCAGCTCCCGAAGGGGGCAGGGGGCGAGGGAGCAGTACTTC.

The V and J genes are TRBV29-1 and TRBJ1-2; 7 bases align to TRBD1. CDR1 SQVTM and CDR2 ANQGSEA come from the germline V gene. The CDR3 has 14 residues. With V trimmed by 0 bases and J by 4 bases, 5 bases remained unmatched. Written as DNA, the CDR3 is TGCAGCGTTGAAGATTTAACAGGGGTCTATGGCTACACCTTC. Protein product: CSVEDLTGVYGYTF.

The V and J genes are TRBV7-9 and TRBJ2-1; D is unresolved. Germline V gene sequence: CDR1 SEHNR, CDR2 FQNEAQ (reference sequence). There are 12 residues in the CDR3. V was cut by 5 bases and J by 5 bases, with 7 bases left in between. The CDR3 sequence is CASSGRDNEQFF. The CDR3 DNA follows: TGTGCCAGCAGCGGAAGAGACAATGAGCAGTTCTTC.

The gene calls are TRBV7-9 and TRBJ2-1; the D gene is possibly TRBD2 (5 bases). Trimming stripped 2 bases from V and 4 bases from J, with 18 bases between. The CDR3 has 17 amino acids. CDR1 SEHNR and CDR2 FQNEAQ come from the germline V gene (reference sequence). This chain's CDR3 is CASSLSPPGYKYNEQFF. In DNA form, the CDR3 reads TGTGCCAGCAGCTTAAGTCCCCCGGGGTACAAATACAATGAGCAGTTCTTC.

The chain is built from TRBV28 and TRBJ1-5; a possible D gene is TRBD1 (6 bases). The germline V gene has CDR1 MDHEN and CDR2 SYDVKM. This CDR3 spans 15 amino acids. Trimming took off 8 bases at V and 7 bases at J, with 21 bases between the two ends. CDR3 nucleotides: TGTGCCAGCTGGGCCTGGGGCAGGGGAAGGCAGCCCCAGCATTTT. Encoded protein: CASWAWGRGRQPQHF.

This chain joins TRBV9 and TRBJ2-7; TRBD2 is a possible D gene (5 bases). The germline V gene has CDR1 SGDLS and CDR2 YYNGEE. The length of the CDR3 is 16 residues. V lost 0 bases, J lost 2 bases, and 15 bases lay in between. The CDR3 loop is CASSVEGASPTYEQYF. CDR3 in DNA: TGTGCCAGCAGCGTAGAGGGAGCTTCGCCAACCTACGAGCAGTACTTC.